This T cell receptor (beta chain) was sequenced in a study of cytomegalovirus exposure and HLA in healthy donors. The CDR3 extends over 16 amino acids. The germline V gene encodes CDR1 SGDLS and CDR2 YYNGEE. Trimming cost V 6 bases and J 0 bases, with 17 bases left between them. The study sampled nominally healthy donors, though unrecorded immune exposures were likely. In regard to this clone: Antigen unknown.

The PCR had 60 Vbeta and 13 Jbeta primers. Sequenced by immunoSEQ multiplex PCR; TCRdb stores in-frame clones only, minus some. The sample yields some 190,000 clones, 81% seen once. Whole-study results and caveats: According to an earlier analysis, most TCR beta V segments yielded productive rearrangements about 90% or about 30% of the time. The authors excluded some V segments, including TRBV6-2 and TRBV6-3, as indistinguishable.

V usage is TRBV9 and J usage is TRBJ2-3; D possibly corresponds to TRBD2 (6 bases). This clonotype originated in a man younger than 30 in good health and CMV-seronegative. Sequencing was done on a sample of PBMCs. CDR3 residues: CASKEGIGGSTDTQYF. Here the CDR3 DNA reads TGTGCCAGCAAGGAGGGGATTGGGGGAAGCACAGATACGCAGTATTTT.